These T cell receptor beta chains were read from a single sample in a study of PD-1 blockade in classical Hodgkin lymphoma. Measured with immunoSEQ multiplex PCR; TCRdb has only the in-frame clones, and not every one. This table has about 7,700 clones, 86% appearing once. The sample consisted of CD4+ T cells from blood, taken at baseline. These receptors were obtained from a human donor with classical Hodgkin lymphoma. The CDR3 runs from the conserved cysteine through the conserved F or W. A D gene is named only where the DNA matches it firmly. Expanded clones are given a class, and other clones once, few, many or no size at all.

>TRBJ1-2|TRBV5-1|NA|NA
CASSLDQTNYGYTF
TGCGCCAGCAGCTTGGATCAGACTAACTATGGCTACACCTTC
>TRBJ1-2|TRBV2|NA|once
CASSPQQDLGYGYTF
TGTGCCAGCAGCCCTCAGCAAGACCTGGGGTATGGCTACACCTTC
>TRBJ2-3|TRBV15|NA|NA
CAISAGAGSTDTQYF
TGTGCCATCTCAGCAGGAGCTGGGTCCACAGATACGCAGTATTTT
>TRBJ2-1|TRBV7-2|TRBD2|NA
CASSTRSGGAFEQFF
TGTGCCAGCAGCACCCGTAGCGGGGGGGCCTTTGAGCAGTTCTTC
>TRBJ2-2|TRBV2|NA|NA
CASIEGEYGELFF
TGTGCCAGCATAGAGGGGGAGTACGGGGAGCTGTTTTTT
>TRBJ2-5|TRBV11-3|NA|once
CASSPNGETQYF
TGTGCCAGCAGCCCCAACGGGGAGACCCAGTACTTC
>TRBJ2-7|TRBV18|NA|NA
CASSPINREGSYEQYF
TGTGCCAGCTCACCGATAAACAGGGAGGGTAGCTACGAGCAGTACTTC
>TRBJ2-7|TRBV29-1|NA|NA
CSVERWGGLSYEQYF
TGCAGCGTTGAACGGTGGGGGGGGCTTTCCTACGAGCAGTACTTC
>TRBJ1-6|TRBV9|NA|NA
CASSAPDLISNSPLHF
TGTGCCAGCAGCGCGCCCGACCTAATATCGAATTCACCCCTCCACTTT
>TRBJ2-7|TRBV5-4|NA|NA
CASSSARTASYEQYF
TGTGCCAGCAGCAGCGCCCGGACAGCCTCCTACGAGCAGTACTTC
>TRBJ1-6|TRBV6-5|NA|few
CASRQGGNNSPLHF
TGTGCCAGCAGGCAGGGTGGGAATAATTCACCCCTCCACTTT
>TRBJ2-5|TRBV5-6|NA|NA
CASSPYREWAKTQYF
TGTGCCAGCAGCCCGTACCGGGAGTGGGCCAAGACCCAGTACTTC
>TRBJ1-1|TRBV18|TRBD1|NA
CASSPQKTGGTTEAFF
TGTGCCAGCTCACCCCAGAAAACAGGGGGTACCACTGAAGCTTTCTTT
>TRBJ2-6|TRBV4-1|TRBD1|once
CASRTGQGSGANVLTF
TGCGCCAGCAGGACAGGGCAGGGCTCTGGGGCCAACGTCCTGACTTTC
>TRBJ2-5|TRBV10-3|TRBD2|NA
CAISESSGGGQETQYF
TGTGCCATCAGTGAGTCAAGCGGGGGGGGCCAAGAGACCCAGTACTTC
>TRBJ2-4|TRBV19|NA|NA
CARSGARNIQYF
TGTGCCCGCTCGGGGGCGAGAAACATTCAGTACTTC
>TRBJ2-6|TRBV7-8|NA|NA
CASSSGNSGANVLTF
TGTGCCAGCAGCTCCGGAAACTCTGGGGCCAACGTCCTGACTTTC
>TRBJ1-1|TRBV5-1|NA|NA
CASSQGAGPYTEAFF
TGCGCCAGCAGCCAAGGAGCTGGACCCTACACTGAAGCTTTCTTT
>TRBJ2-2|TRBV19|NA|once
CATTLLSQGPNTGELFF
TGTGCCACCACCCTCCTCAGTCAGGGGCCGAACACCGGGGAGCTGTTTTTT
>TRBJ2-7|TRBV6-5|TRBD1|once
CASRSPGQGYEQYF
TGTGCCAGCAGGTCCCCGGGACAGGGCTACGAGCAGTACTTC
>TRBJ2-3|TRBV7-6|TRBD1|once
CASSFRRQGMGTDTQYF
TGTGCCAGCAGCTTTAGGAGACAGGGAATGGGCACAGATACGCAGTATTTT
>TRBJ1-1|TRBV5-1|NA|NA
CASTRDSNTEAFF
TGCGCCAGCACCCGAGACAGTAACACTGAAGCTTTCTTT
>TRBJ1-5|TRBV2|NA|NA
CASSVDTPNQPQHF
TGTGCCAGCAGTGTGGACACCCCGAATCAGCCCCAGCATTTT
>TRBJ2-5|TRBV5-1|NA|NA
CASSIYSPGQETQYF
TGCGCCAGCAGCATCTACAGTCCAGGGCAAGAGACCCAGTACTTC
>TRBJ2-7|TRBV6-6|NA|NA
CASGTLVGEQYF
TGTGCCAGCGGGACGCTTGTTGGCGAGCAGTACTTC
>TRBJ2-6|TRBV19|NA|NA
CASSIGGSAGANVLTF
TGTGCCAGTAGTATAGGGGGGTCGGCTGGGGCCAACGTCCTGACTTTC
>TRBJ2-5|TRBV5-1|TRBD2|NA
CASSLGGGGQETQYF
TGCGCCAGCAGCTTGGGGGGCGGGGGCCAAGAGACCCAGTACTTC
>TRBJ1-3|TRBV4-3|NA|NA
CASSQAGNTIYF
TGCGCCAGCAGCCAAGCTGGAAACACCATATATTTT
>TRBJ1-4|TRBV5-1|NA|NA
CASSPRQTGANEKLFF
TGCGCCAGCAGCCCGCGACAGACGGGGGCTAATGAAAAACTGTTTTTT
>TRBJ1-2|TRBV28|NA|NA
CASRLNYGYTF
TGTGCCAGCAGACTTAACTATGGCTACACCTTC
>TRBJ2-7|TRBV28|NA|NA
CASSLPQRQASAREQYF
TGTGCCAGCAGTTTACCCCAGAGACAGGCTTCCGCACGGGAGCAGTACTTC
>TRBJ2-2|TRBV29-1|NA|NA
CSTPSAGANTGELFF
TGCAGCACCCCTAGCGCAGGAGCGAACACCGGGGAGCTGTTTTTT
>TRBJ1-1|TRBV5-1|TRBD1|NA
CASSSPGQGTEAFF
TGCGCCAGCAGCTCCCCGGGACAGGGGACTGAAGCTTTCTTT
>TRBJ2-2|TRBV7-3|NA|once
CASSSTNTGELFF
TGTGCCAGCAGCTCTACAAACACCGGGGAGCTGTTTTTT